Each of the 9 T cell receptor beta chains below was sequenced from the same sample in a study of identical twins. MiXCR, run by TCRdb on the 5' RACE reads, gives a single entry per CDR3 protein. The sample lists more than 1.5 million distinct CDR3 sequences, roughly a third occurring once. The material sequenced was cord blood. These TCRs come from a newborn girl in good health.

The chain joins TRBV12-3 or TRBV12-4 to TRBJ2-2; 10 nucleotides align to TRBD2. Losses at the gene ends were 6 bases for V and 4 bases for J; bases not matched to a gene: 5. CDR3 size: 15 residues. CDR3 nucleotide sequence: TGTGCCAGCAGCAAGCGGGGGGGGGTCACCGGGGAGCTGTTTTTT. It is translated as CASSKRGGVTGELFF.

The chain is built from TRBV28 and TRBJ1-6; TRBD1 agrees at 7 bases. The germline CDR1 and CDR2 sequences are MDHEN and SYDVKM. V was clipped by 7 bases and J by 6 bases; unmatched bases: 6. This CDR3 contains 14 residues. The CDR3 spells CASTGQVGNSPLHF. As DNA, the CDR3 is TGTGCCAGCACCGGACAGGTCGGTAATTCACCCCTCCACTTT.

On this clonotype: The junction differs from germline at one of its ends, possibly a read error. The rearrangement uses TRBV4-2 and TRBJ1-1; possible D gene TRBD1, 5 bases. This CDR3 is built from 13 residues. Germline CDR1 is LGHNA and CDR2 is YNFKEQ. The CDR3 is CASSQWGNTEASF. The CDR3 region has the DNA TGTGCCAGCAGCCAGTGGGGGAACACTGAAGCTTCCTTT.

The chain has TRBV6-1 and TRBJ2-7; D tentatively fits TRBD1 or TRBD2 (7 bases each). The CDR3 extends over 14 amino acids. The germline CDR1 and CDR2 sequences are MNHNS and SASEGT. Between the trimmed V and J ends, which lost 5 bases and 3 bases, there was a span of 14 bases. CDR3 residues: CASSSTGTNYEQYF. In DNA form, the CDR3 reads TGTGCCAGCAGTTCGACAGGGACTAACTACGAGCAGTACTTC.

V is TRBV4-1 and J is TRBJ2-1, with 8 bases matching TRBD2. V trimming: 2 bases; J trimming: 0 bases; junction bases outside the gene matches: 9. The CDR3 length is 18 residues. Germline V gene lookup returns CDR1 MGHRA and CDR2 YSYEKL. For the CDR3, the DNA is TGCGCCAGCAGCCAACCCGTTAGCGGGAAGAGCTCCTACAATGAGCAGTTCTTC. Amino acids: CASSQPVSGKSSYNEQFF.

This clonotype was detected only a few times. The V gene is TRBV6-5, the J gene TRBJ1-6; 9 bases map to TRBD1. The CDR3 contains 15 residues. Germline CDR1 and CDR2: MNHEY and SVGAGI. V gave up 6 bases and J gave up 9 bases; unmatched junction bases: 9. The CDR3 loop is CASSPGQGVGSPLHF. CDR3 DNA sequence: TGTGCCAGCAGCCCGGGACAGGGAGTCGGTTCACCCCTCCACTTT.

The rearrangement joins TRBV7-9 to TRBJ2-2; D gene uncertain. This CDR3 spans 14 amino acids. Trimming pared 3 bases from V and 4 bases from J, leaving 9 bases between. Germline V CDR1 and CDR2: SEHNR, FQNEAQ (reference sequence). CDR3 nucleotide sequence: TGTGCCAGCAGCTTTAGCCTTTTCACCGGGGAGCTGTTTTTT. The encoded protein is CASSFSLFTGELFF.

The table lists this clonotype with a few counts. CDR3 sequence reads: CSASGTGKNQPQHF. DNA of the CDR3: TGCAGTGCTTCCGGGACAGGTAAAAATCAGCCCCAGCATTTT. The V and J genes are TRBV20-1 and TRBJ1-5, with 8 bases aligning to TRBD1. CDR3 size: 14 residues. Germline V lookup: CDR1 DFQATT, CDR2 SNEGSKA (reference sequence). The trim removed 5 bases at V and 4 bases at J, leaving 7 bases unmatched.

Here the CDR3 DNA reads TGTGCCAGCAGCACAAGACAGGGGACTGGAACCCAGTACTTC. It is translated as CASSTRQGTGTQYF. V is TRBV7-2 and J is TRBJ2-5; 8 bases line up with TRBD1. The trim removed 5 bases at V and 8 bases at J, leaving 10 bases unmatched. CDR1 is SGHTA and CDR2 is FQGNSA in the germline V gene. CDR3 size: 14 residues.